This T cell receptor beta chain was captured in a study of T-cell memory formation after mild COVID-19. Regarding the study as a whole: CD4/CD8 balance held among clones contracting day 15 to 85, and later expanders leaned CD4+.

This clonotype was observed a handful of times. Its antigen is unidentified. The V and J ends lost 6 bases and 12 bases respectively, with 17 bases between them. The germline gives CDR1 SNHLY, CDR2 FYNNEI. CDR3 length: 12 amino acids. After 5'RACE with constant-segment primers, TCR alpha and TCR beta cDNA libraries carrying sample barcodes and UMIs were obtained. One entry per CDR3 protein, called by TCRdb with MiXCR from the 5' RACE reads. The sample carries around 210,000 distinct CDR3 sequences, over 9.5% recorded once. The material sequenced was PBMCs or a T cell subset sorted from them (not recorded which). The source of this sequence is a man younger than 35 who had mild COVID-19 (a few samples of this study predate the infection). Cell type and time point are not known. The chain recombines TRBV2 with TRBJ2-5; D could derive from TRBD1 or TRBD2 (5 bases each). The CDR3 DNA is TGTGCCAGCAGCCAGGGACGGCCAAGGGAGTACTTC. It yields the protein CASSQGRPREYF.